A single sample is the source of the 2 T cell receptor beta chains below, sequenced in a study of T-cell memory formation after mild COVID-19. TCRdb recomputed calls from the 5' RACE reads with MiXCR, one row per CDR3 protein. The sample gives about 430,000 distinct CDR3 sequences, 20% to 25% of which show up once; around 9.5% is in the top ten. Sequenced sample: PBMCs or a T cell subset sorted from them (not recorded which). These receptors came from an adult woman who had mild COVID-19 (a few samples of this study predate the infection). Cell type and time point are not known.

The chain joins TRBV5-1 to TRBJ1-1; D is uncertain. With 4 bases removed from V and 3 bases from J, the gap between germline ends came to 19 bases. The CDR3 extends over 16 amino acids. Germline V gives CDR1 SGHRS, CDR2 YFSETQ. CDR3 protein: CASSPGWDPRDTEAFF. The CDR3, as DNA: TGCGCCAGCAGCCCGGGATGGGATCCTCGGGACACTGAAGCTTTCTTT.

This chain uses TRBV6-6 with TRBJ1-1, with TRBD1 identical over 7 bases. The CDR3 is made up of 12 amino acids. Germline CDR1 reads MNHNY; CDR2 reads SVGAGI (reference sequence). With 8 bases clipped from V and 7 bases from J, the junction kept 7 bases outside the gene matches. CDR3 region: CASAQGRGEAFF. The CDR3 region has the DNA TGTGCCAGCGCACAGGGGAGGGGTGAAGCTTTCTTT.